This is a list of T cell receptor beta chains from one sample in a study of blood T cell repertoires in COVID-19. Generated by immunoSEQ multiplex PCR, the TCRdb table keeps only in-frame clones and is missing some. The sample consists of around 170,000 clones, 89% of them appearing once. The sequenced sample consisted of peripheral blood. The receptors were sampled from a man in his sixties with acute or convalescent COVID-19. CDR3s include the opening cysteine and the closing phenylalanine or tryptophan. Clone sizes are given selectively: once, few, many, or a class where the clone is expanded.

clone_size v_call cdr3_aa
. TRBV7-2 CASSLAIPSYEQYF
. TRBV6-6 CASGGGYTNEKLFF
. TRBV2 CASSVGGEKLFF
. TRBV5-1 CASSLQGANYGYTF
few TRBV5-4 CAFTQQGNNSPLHF
. TRBV6-1 CASSEDPGYNEQFF
. TRBV7-2 CASSLTGGGLSYEQYF
. TRBV30 CAWMKRASGGGEQFF
. TRBV4-1 CASSPGSGIYEQYF
. TRBV2 CASRGTGAQTGNTIYF
. TRBV4-1 CASSLNTDTQYF
. TRBV2 CASSETRGQGQGYTF
. TRBV12-5 CASGSAAGFTGELFF
. TRBV10-3 CAISESPGQYTDTQYF
once TRBV29-1 CSVDDRERPYEQYF
. TRBV20-1 CSAPQGYEQYF
. TRBV7-2 CASSLAGAATQGGSYGYTF
. TRBV27 CASSRGQGSKYGYTF
. TRBV15 CATSRPDSANYGYTF
. TRBV2 CASSVRGRDEQYF
once TRBV5-8 CASTLTGLEKLFF
. TRBV11-2 CASSARDSFSGNTIYF
once TRBV5-1 CASSGGGAADTQYF
. TRBV6-5 CASTGNTEAFF
once TRBV10-2 CASTGQGGLRAFF
. TRBV11-2 CASSLLRGDNEQFF